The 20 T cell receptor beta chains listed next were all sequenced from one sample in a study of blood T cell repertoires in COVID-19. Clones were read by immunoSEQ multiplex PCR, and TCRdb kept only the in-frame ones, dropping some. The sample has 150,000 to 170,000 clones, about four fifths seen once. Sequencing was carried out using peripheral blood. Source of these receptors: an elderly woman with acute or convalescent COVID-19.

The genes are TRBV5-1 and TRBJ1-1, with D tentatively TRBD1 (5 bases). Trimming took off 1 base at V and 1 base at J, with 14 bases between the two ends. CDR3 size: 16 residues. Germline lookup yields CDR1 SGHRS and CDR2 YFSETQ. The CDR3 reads CASSLRTTVPNTEAFF. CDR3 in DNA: TGCGCCAGCAGCTTGCGAACGACAGTCCCGAACACTGAAGCTTTCTTT.

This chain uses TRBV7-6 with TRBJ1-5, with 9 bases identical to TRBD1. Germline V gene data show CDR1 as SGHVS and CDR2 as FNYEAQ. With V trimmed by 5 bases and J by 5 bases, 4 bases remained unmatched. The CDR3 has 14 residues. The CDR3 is CASSPDRGDQPQHF. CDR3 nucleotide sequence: TGTGCCAGCAGCCCCGACAGGGGGGATCAGCCCCAGCATTTT.

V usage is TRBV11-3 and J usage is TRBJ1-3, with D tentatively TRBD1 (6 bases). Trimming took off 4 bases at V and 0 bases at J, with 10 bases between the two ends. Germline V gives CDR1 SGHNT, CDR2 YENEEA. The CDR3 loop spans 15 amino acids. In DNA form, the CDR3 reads TGTGCCAGCAGCTCAGGGGTCTCCTCTGGAAACACCATATATTTT. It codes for CASSSGVSSGNTIYF.

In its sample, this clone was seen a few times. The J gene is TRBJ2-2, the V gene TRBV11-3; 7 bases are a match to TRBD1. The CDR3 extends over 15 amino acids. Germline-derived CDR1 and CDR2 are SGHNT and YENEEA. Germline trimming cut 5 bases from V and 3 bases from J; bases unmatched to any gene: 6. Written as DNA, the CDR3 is TGTGCCAGCAGCCGAAGGGGGCAGGACACCGGGGAGCTGTTTTTT. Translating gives CASSRRGQDTGELFF.

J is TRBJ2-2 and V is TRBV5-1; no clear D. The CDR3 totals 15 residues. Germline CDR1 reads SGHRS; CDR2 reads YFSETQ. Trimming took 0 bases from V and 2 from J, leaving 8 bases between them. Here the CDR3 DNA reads TGCGCCAGCAGCTTGGGGGCAGACAACACCGGGGAGCTGTTTTTT. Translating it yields CASSLGADNTGELFF. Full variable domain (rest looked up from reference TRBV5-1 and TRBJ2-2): KAGVTQTPRYLIKTRGQQVTLSCSPISGHRSVSWYQQTPGQGLQFLFEYFSETQRNKGNFPGRFSGRQFSNSRSEMNVSTLELGDSALYLCASSLGADNTGELFFGEGSRLTVL.

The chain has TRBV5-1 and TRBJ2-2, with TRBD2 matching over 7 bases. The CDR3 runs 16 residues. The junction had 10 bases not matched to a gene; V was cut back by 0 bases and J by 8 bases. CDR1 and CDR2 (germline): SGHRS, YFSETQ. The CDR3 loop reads CASSLEAGVLSGELFF. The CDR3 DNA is TGCGCCAGCAGCTTGGAGGCGGGAGTGTTATCGGGGGAGCTGTTTTTT.

The CDR3 DNA follows: TGTGCCAGCAGCCTACAGGGTGGGTCACCCCTCCACTTT. Translation gives CASSLQGGSPLHF. The rearrangement joins TRBV5-4 to TRBJ1-6; possible D gene TRBD1, 6 bases. The germline gives CDR1 SGHNT, CDR2 YYREEE (reference sequence). The CDR3 sequence is 13 residues long. V was cut by 4 bases and J by 10 bases, with 12 bases left in between.

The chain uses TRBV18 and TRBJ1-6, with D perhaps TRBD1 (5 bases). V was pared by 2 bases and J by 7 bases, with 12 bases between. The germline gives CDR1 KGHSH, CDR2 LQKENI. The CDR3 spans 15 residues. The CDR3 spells CASSPGREENSPLHF. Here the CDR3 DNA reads TGTGCCAGCTCACCAGGCAGGGAGGAGAATTCACCCCTCCACTTT.

CDR3 bases: TGTGCCAGCTCACCGGGGCTAGCGGAGAACACCGGGGAGCTGTTTTTT. As protein: CASSPGLAENTGELFF. This rearrangement joins TRBV18 to TRBJ2-2, with 7 bases that match TRBD2. The CDR3 sequence is 16 residues long. The germline V gene encodes CDR1 KGHSH and CDR2 LQKENI. V shed 3 bases, J shed 1 base, and the junction held 5 bases outside the gene matches.

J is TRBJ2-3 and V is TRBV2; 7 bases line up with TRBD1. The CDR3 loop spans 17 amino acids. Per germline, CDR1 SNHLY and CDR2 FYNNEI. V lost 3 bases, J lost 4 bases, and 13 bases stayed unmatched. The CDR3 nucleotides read TGTGCCAGCAGTGACCCACAGACAGGGCCAAGCGCAGATACGCAGTATTTT. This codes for CASSDPQTGPSADTQYF.

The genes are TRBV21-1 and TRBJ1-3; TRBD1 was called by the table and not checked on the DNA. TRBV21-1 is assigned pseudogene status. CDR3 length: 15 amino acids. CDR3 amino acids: CASSKVRQGENTIYF. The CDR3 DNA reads TGTGCCAGCAGCAAAGTGCGGCAGGGTGAAAACACCATATATTTT.

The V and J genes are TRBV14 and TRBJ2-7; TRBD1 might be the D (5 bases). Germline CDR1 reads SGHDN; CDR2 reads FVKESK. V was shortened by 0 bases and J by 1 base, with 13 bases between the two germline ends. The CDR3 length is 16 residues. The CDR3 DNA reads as TGTGCCAGCAGCCAAGAAGGTAGGGCAGGGTCCTACGAGCAGTACTTC. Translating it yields CASSQEGRAGSYEQYF. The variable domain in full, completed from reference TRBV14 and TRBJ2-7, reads EAGVTQFPSHSVIEKGQTVTLRCDPISGHDNLYWYRRVMGKEIKFLLHFVKESKQDESGMPNNRFLAERTGGTYSTLKVQPAELEDSGVYFCASSQEGRAGSYEQYFGPGTRLTVT.

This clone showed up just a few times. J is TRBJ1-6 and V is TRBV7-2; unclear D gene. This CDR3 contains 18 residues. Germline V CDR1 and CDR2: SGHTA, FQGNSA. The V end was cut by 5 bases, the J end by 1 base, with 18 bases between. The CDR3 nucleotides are TGTGCCAGCAGCCCCGTAGGGAGGGCGGGGTCCTATAATTCACCCCTCCACTTT. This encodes CASSPVGRAGSYNSPLHF.

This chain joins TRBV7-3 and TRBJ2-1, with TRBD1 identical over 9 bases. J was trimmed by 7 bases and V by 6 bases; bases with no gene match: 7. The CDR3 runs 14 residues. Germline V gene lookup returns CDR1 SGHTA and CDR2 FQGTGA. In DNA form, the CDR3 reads TGTGCCAGCAGTTATCGACAGGGGGGGAATGAGCAGTTCTTC. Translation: CASSYRQGGNEQFF. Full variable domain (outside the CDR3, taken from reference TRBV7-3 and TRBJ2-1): GAGVSQTPSNKVTEKGKYVELRCDPISGHTALYWYRQSLGQGPEFLIYFQGTGAADDSGLPNDRFFAVRPEGSVSTLKIQRTERGDSAVYLCASSYRQGGNEQFFGPGTRLTVL.

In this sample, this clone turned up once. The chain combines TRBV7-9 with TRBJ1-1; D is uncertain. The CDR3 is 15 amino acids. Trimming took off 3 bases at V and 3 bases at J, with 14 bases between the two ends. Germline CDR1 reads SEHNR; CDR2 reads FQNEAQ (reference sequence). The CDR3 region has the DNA TGTGCCAGCAGCTTCCCCGGTTCCCTCTACACTGAAGCTTTCTTT. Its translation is CASSFPGSLYTEAFF.

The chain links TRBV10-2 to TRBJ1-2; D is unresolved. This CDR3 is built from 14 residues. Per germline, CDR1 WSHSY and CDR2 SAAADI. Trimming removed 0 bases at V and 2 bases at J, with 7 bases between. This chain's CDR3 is CASSESYGNYGYTF. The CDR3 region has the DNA TGCGCCAGCAGTGAGTCTTACGGGAACTATGGCTACACCTTC.

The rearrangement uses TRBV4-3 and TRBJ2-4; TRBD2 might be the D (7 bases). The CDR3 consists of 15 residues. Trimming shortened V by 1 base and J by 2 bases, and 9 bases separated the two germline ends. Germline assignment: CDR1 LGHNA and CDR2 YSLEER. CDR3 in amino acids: CASSQGGGPKNIQYF. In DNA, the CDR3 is TGCGCCAGCAGCCAAGGGGGGGGGCCCAAAAACATTCAGTACTTC.

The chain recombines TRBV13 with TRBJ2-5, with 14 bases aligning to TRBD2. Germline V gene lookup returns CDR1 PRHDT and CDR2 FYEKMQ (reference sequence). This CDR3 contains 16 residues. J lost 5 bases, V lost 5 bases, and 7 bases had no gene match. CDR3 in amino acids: CASSPGLAGGLETQYF. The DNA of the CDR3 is TGTGCCAGCAGCCCCGGACTAGCGGGAGGTTTGGAGACCCAGTACTTC.

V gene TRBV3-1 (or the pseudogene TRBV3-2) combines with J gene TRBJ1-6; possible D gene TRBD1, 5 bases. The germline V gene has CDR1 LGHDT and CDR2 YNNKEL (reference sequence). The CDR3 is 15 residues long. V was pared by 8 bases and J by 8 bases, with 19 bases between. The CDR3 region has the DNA TGTGCCAGCGGGGCTCTGGAAGGGCTGGATTCACCCCTCCACTTT. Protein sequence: CASGALEGLDSPLHF.

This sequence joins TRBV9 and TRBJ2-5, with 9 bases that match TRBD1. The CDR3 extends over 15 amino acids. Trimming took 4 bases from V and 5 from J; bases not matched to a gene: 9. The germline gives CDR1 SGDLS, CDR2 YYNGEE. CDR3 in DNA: TGTGCCAGCAGCTTATCGGGACAGGGTAGGGAGACCCAGTACTTC. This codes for CASSLSGQGRETQYF.